Each of the 13 T cell receptor beta chains below was sequenced from the same sample in a study of blood T cell repertoires in COVID-19. The method was immunoSEQ multiplex PCR; TCRdb's version includes in-frame clones alone and lacks a portion of them. This sample has more than 200,000 clones, with 88% found just once. The material sequenced was PBMCs or T cells enriched from blood (not recorded which). The receptors shown here come from a woman under 40 who had been exposed to COVID-19.

The V gene is TRBV2, the J gene TRBJ2-6; 8 nucleotides match TRBD1. V lost 5 bases and J lost 1; bases outside the gene matches: 1. Germline CDR1 SNHLY, CDR2 FYNNEI. This CDR3 spans 15 amino acids. The CDR3: CASSRQGSGANVLTF. The CDR3 DNA is TGTGCCAGCAGTCGACAGGGGTCTGGGGCCAACGTCCTGACTTTC.

A single count supports this clone. V is TRBV25-1 and J is TRBJ2-1; no clear D gene. V lost 2 bases, J lost 2 bases, and 10 bases lay in between. Germline CDR1 and CDR2: MGHDK and SYGVNS. The CDR3 spans 15 residues. The CDR3 nucleotides are TGTGCCAGCAGTGAAGTGACTGCCCCCTACAATGAGCAGTTCTTC. This gives the protein CASSEVTAPYNEQFF.

The CDR3 region has the DNA TGCGCCAGCTGTGCGGGAGTCGGGACCGGGGAGCTGTTTTTT. Its translation: CASCAGVGTGELFF. The V call is TRBV10-1, the J call TRBJ2-2; 7 nucleotides agree with TRBD2. Germline lookup yields CDR1 WNHNN and CDR2 SYGVQD (reference sequence). The V segment lost 8 bases and the J segment 5 bases; nucleotides outside the gene matches: 8. This CDR3 spans 14 amino acids.

V and J are TRBV4-2 and TRBJ2-7; 11 bases line up with TRBD2. This CDR3 has 16 amino acids. Trimming at V came to 3 bases and at J to 0 bases, leaving 4 bases not matched to a gene. From germline, CDR1 is LGHNA and CDR2 YNFKEQ. The CDR3 here is CASSQGTSGYSYEQYF. Written as DNA, the CDR3 is TGTGCCAGCAGCCAGGGGACTAGCGGTTACTCCTACGAGCAGTACTTC.

This chain connects TRBV28 to TRBJ2-1; TRBD2 matches at 10 bases. The CDR3 covers 16 residues. The trim removed 4 bases at V and 5 bases at J, leaving 8 bases unmatched. The germline V gene has CDR1 MDHEN and CDR2 SYDVKM. The CDR3 protein is CASSSFGLAVNNEQFF. DNA for the CDR3: TGTGCCAGCAGTTCCTTCGGACTAGCGGTGAACAATGAGCAGTTCTTC. Combining the CDR3 with reference TRBV28 and TRBJ2-1 gives the whole variable domain DVKVTQSSRYLVKRTGEKVFLECVQDMDHENMFWYRQDPGLGLRLIYFSYDVKMKEKGDIPEGYSVSREKKERFSLILESASTNQTSMYLCASSSFGLAVNNEQFFGPGTRLTVL.

V usage is TRBV9 and J usage is TRBJ1-5; tentatively, D is TRBD1 (6 bases). The V and J ends lost 0 bases and 5 bases respectively, with 15 bases between them. Germline CDR1 and CDR2: SGDLS and YYNGEE. The CDR3 is 16 amino acids. The CDR3: CASSVGVTAGDQPQHF. The CDR3 nucleotides read TGTGCCAGCAGCGTAGGGGTAACGGCAGGGGATCAGCCCCAGCATTTT.

The chain employs TRBV4-1 and TRBJ2-7; unclear D gene. V lost 0 bases to trimming and J lost 6 bases, with 3 bases between them. Germline V gives CDR1 MGHRA, CDR2 YSYEKL. CDR3 length: 11 amino acids. In DNA, the CDR3 is TGCGCCAGCAGCCAAGACGGCGAGCAGTACTTC. Protein product: CASSQDGEQYF.

This sequence joins TRBV30 and TRBJ1-1, with 7 bases lining up with TRBD1. Germline V lookup: CDR1 GTSNPN, CDR2 SVGIG (reference sequence). The CDR3 is made up of 13 amino acids. V dropped 5 bases and J dropped 7; count of bases not matched to a gene: 10. The CDR3 reads CAWSGQISGEAFF. The CDR3 DNA is TGTGCCTGGTCGGGACAGATCTCTGGTGAAGCTTTCTTT.

This clone came up once. The V call is TRBV7-2, the J call TRBJ2-1; 10 bases line up with TRBD1. Germline V gene lookup returns CDR1 SGHTA and CDR2 FQGNSA. The V segment lost 3 bases and the J segment 6 bases; nucleotides outside the gene matches: 5. CDR3 length: 15 amino acids. DNA for the CDR3: TGTGCCAGCAGCTTCAGACAGGGGGCGGGCAATGAGCAGTTCTTC. It codes for CASSFRQGAGNEQFF.

This chain uses TRBV20-1 with TRBJ1-1, with D unclear. Germline CDR1 is DFQATT and CDR2 is SNEGSKA (reference sequence). The V end lost 3 bases, the J end lost 1 base, and 9 bases lay between the germline ends. The CDR3 spans 13 residues. The CDR3 spells CSASAEWNTEAFF. The CDR3 bases are TGCAGTGCTAGTGCAGAATGGAACACTGAAGCTTTCTTT.

This chain uses TRBV5-6 with TRBJ1-2; D possibly corresponds to TRBD1 (5 bases). Germline CDR1 and CDR2: SGHDT and YYEEEE. Trimming pared 0 bases from V and 8 bases from J, leaving 11 bases between. The CDR3 runs to 13 residues. CDR3 DNA: TGTGCCAGCAGCTTGGCCAGGGATCGGGGCTACACCTTC. This translates into CASSLARDRGYTF.

The chain uses TRBV19 and TRBJ2-7; TRBD1 aligns across 9 bases. This CDR3 is 16 amino acids long. V lost 4 bases and J lost 3; bases outside the gene matches: 10. The germline CDR1 and CDR2 sequences are LNHDA and SQIVND (reference sequence). CDR3 amino acids: CASSTTGTGRVYEQYF. The CDR3 DNA sequence: TGTGCCAGTAGTACCACCGGGACAGGGAGGGTCTACGAGCAGTACTTC.

This rearrangement joins TRBV20-1 to TRBJ2-1; 7 bases line up with TRBD2. J was trimmed by 2 bases and V by 3 bases; bases with no gene match: 19. The germline V gene encodes CDR1 DFQATT and CDR2 SNEGSKA (reference sequence). CDR3 length equals 19 residues. The CDR3 reads CSASGSSGDPRATYNEQFF. CDR3 DNA sequence: TGCAGTGCTAGTGGCTCGAGCGGGGATCCCCGAGCCACCTACAATGAGCAGTTCTTC.